The 2 T cell receptor beta chains below come from one sample, sequenced in a study of cytomegalovirus exposure and HLA in healthy donors. Clones were sequenced by immunoSEQ multiplex PCR, and TCRdb holds only the in-frame ones, with some missing. The sample shows about 160,000 clones, more than 80% of them seen only once. The sequencing sample was made of PBMCs. These receptors all stem from a woman aged 18-30 years in good health and CMV-seropositive.

A remark on this clone: Additional DNA sequences in this sample encode the identical CDR3. The V call is TRBV7-9, the J call TRBJ1-3, with D uncertain. CDR1 and CDR2 (germline): SEHNR, FQNEAQ (reference sequence). The V and J ends lost 5 bases and 0 bases respectively, with 8 bases between them. The CDR3 totals 14 residues. This CDR3 reads CASSPRVSGNTIYF. The CDR3 DNA reads as TGTGCCAGCAGCCCCCGGGTCTCTGGAAACACCATATATTTT.

This clone was seen only a few times. V usage is TRBV27 and J usage is TRBJ2-2, with a possible D match to TRBD1 (6 bases). With 6 bases removed from V and 6 bases from J, the gap between germline ends came to 20 bases. The germline V gene encodes CDR1 MNHEY and CDR2 SMNVEV (reference sequence). The CDR3 runs 16 residues. The CDR3, as DNA: TGTGCCAGCAGGGAGGTGTTCAGGGGAGAGGCCGGGGAGCTGTTTTTT. Translated, it gives CASREVFRGEAGELFF.